The 21 T cell receptor beta chains below all came from one sample that was sequenced in a study of T cell responses to AZD1222 COVID-19 vaccine. The protocol was immunoSEQ multiplex PCR, while the TCRdb copy is restricted to in-frame clones and leaves out a portion. Here the sample spans about 150,000 clones, over 90% being singletons. Source: peripheral blood, taken on day 0 of AZD1222 vaccination. The receptors come from an adult in good health.

Here the CDR3 DNA reads TGTGCCAGCATTCTAGCGGGAGTGAACACCGGGGAGCTGTTTTTT. This codes for CASILAGVNTGELFF. The rearrangement uses TRBV28 and TRBJ2-2; TRBD2 aligns across 10 bases. This CDR3 has 15 residues. CDR1 and CDR2 (germline): MDHEN, SYDVKM. The J segment lost 1 base and the V segment lost 7 bases, leaving 3 bases of the junction unmatched.

The CDR3 region is CASSPDRGKGGYTF. DNA for the CDR3: TGTGCCAGCAGTCCGGACAGGGGGAAGGGTGGCTACACCTTC. This sequence joins TRBV3-1 (or the pseudogene TRBV3-2) and TRBJ1-2, with 10 bases lining up with TRBD1. This CDR3 spans 14 amino acids. The junction had 8 bases not matched to a gene; V was cut back by 6 bases and J by 7 bases. Germline V gives CDR1 LGHDT, CDR2 YNNKEL (reference sequence).

V gene TRBV19 combines with J gene TRBJ1-1; D perhaps matches TRBD1 (5 bases). Germline CDR1 and CDR2: LNHDA and SQIVND (reference sequence). The length of the CDR3 is 13 residues. V was cut by 4 bases and J by 7 bases, with 13 bases left in between. As DNA, the CDR3 is TGTGCCAGTAGTAGATCAGGGACTCTTGAAGCTTTCTTT. The encoded protein is CASSRSGTLEAFF.

A single count supports this clone. The chain employs TRBV9 and TRBJ1-2; tentative D call: TRBD1 (6 bases). The CDR3 extends over 13 amino acids. In germline, CDR1 is SGDLS, CDR2 YYNGEE. The V end lost 0 bases, the J end lost 7 bases, and 10 bases lay between the germline ends. CDR3 nucleotides: TGTGCCAGCAGCGTAGGTGGGGGCGGTGGCTACACCTTC. Its translation is CASSVGGGGGYTF.

The chain uses TRBV24-1 and TRBJ2-5; D not resolved. Deletions cut 4 bases from V and 7 bases from J, with 9 bases between. CDR3 length: 12 residues. Germline CDR1 is KGHDR and CDR2 is SFDVKD. The CDR3 region is CATSEQLGTQYF. CDR3 sequence (DNA): TGTGCCACCAGTGAGCAGCTGGGGACCCAGTACTTC.

The gene calls are TRBV5-1 and TRBJ2-7, with 11 bases matching TRBD2. The CDR3 is made up of 16 amino acids. Germline CDR1 reads SGHRS; CDR2 reads YFSETQ. V trimming: 4 bases; J trimming: 3 bases; junction bases outside the gene matches: 9. The CDR3 loop is CASSPRTSGFSYEQYF. CDR3 DNA sequence: TGCGCCAGCAGCCCCAGGACTAGCGGGTTTAGCTACGAGCAGTACTTC.

The chain couples TRBV5-1 to TRBJ2-1; 12 bases match TRBD2. The germline V gene encodes CDR1 SGHRS and CDR2 YFSETQ. V shed 4 bases, J shed 6 bases, and the junction held 8 bases outside the gene matches. The CDR3 sequence is 16 residues long. Here the CDR3 DNA reads TGCGCCAGCAGCGCCGAAACTAGCGGGAGGTTCAATGAGCAGTTCTTC. This encodes CASSAETSGRFNEQFF.

The genes are TRBV2 and TRBJ2-4, with a weak D call TRBD2 (6 bases). The CDR3 consists of 14 residues. CDR1 and CDR2 (germline): SNHLY, FYNNEI. The ends were cut back, 4 bases at V and 8 bases at J, with 15 bases in the middle. Here the CDR3 reads CASSAQATGDIQYF. The DNA for the CDR3 is TGTGCCAGCAGTGCCCAGGCAACGGGGGACATTCAGTACTTC.

This clone was recorded only once. This sequence joins TRBV9 and TRBJ1-4, with no clear D. The CDR3 is 13 residues long. Germline V gene lookup returns CDR1 SGDLS and CDR2 YYNGEE. The V gene lost 0 bases and the J gene lost 8 bases, with 8 bases spanning the gap. The CDR3 here is CASSVALGEKLFF. In DNA, the CDR3 is TGTGCCAGCAGCGTAGCTCTGGGGGAAAAACTGTTTTTT. Using reference TRBV9 and TRBJ1-4 for the parts outside the CDR3, the full variable domain is DSGVTQTPKHLITATGQRVTLRCSPRSGDLSVYWYQQSLDQGLQFLIQYYNGEERAKGNILERFSAQQFPDLHSELNLSSLELGDSALYFCASSVALGEKLFFGSGTQLSVL.

The genes are TRBV3-1 (or the pseudogene TRBV3-2) and TRBJ2-1; D unresolved. Germline V gives CDR1 LGHDT, CDR2 YNNKEL (reference sequence). V lost 3 bases and J lost 7, with 10 bases in between. The CDR3 extends over 13 amino acids. CDR3 DNA sequence: TGTGCCAGCAGCCAGCTCGATGGAAATGAGCAGTTCTTC. The encoded protein is CASSQLDGNEQFF.

This chain connects TRBV3-1 (or the pseudogene TRBV3-2) to TRBJ2-2, with TRBD1 matching over 11 bases. The CDR3 is made up of 17 amino acids. Looked up from germline, CDR1 is LGHDT and CDR2 is YNNKEL (reference sequence). Unmatched junction bases numbered 7, after V lost 0 bases and J lost 7 bases. The DNA for the CDR3 is TGTGCCAGCAGCCAAGACTCAGGACAGGGGGCGAGCGGGGAGCTGTTTTTT. Translated: CASSQDSGQGASGELFF.

J is TRBJ2-5 and V is TRBV10-3; the match to TRBD2 covers 11 bases. Germline V gene lookup returns CDR1 ENHRY and CDR2 SYGVKD. The CDR3 loop spans 16 amino acids. With V trimmed by 2 bases and J by 4 bases, 6 bases remained unmatched. The CDR3 sequence is CAISENTGTSGETQYF. For the CDR3, the DNA is TGTGCCATCAGTGAGAACACCGGGACTAGCGGAGAGACCCAGTACTTC.

The chain has TRBV28 and TRBJ2-7, with unresolved D. The CDR3 has 13 amino acids. Germline V gene sequence: CDR1 MDHEN, CDR2 SYDVKM. Deletions cut 2 bases from V and 1 base from J, with 6 bases between. The CDR3 loop reads CASSLVSSYEQYF. The DNA for the CDR3 is TGTGCCAGCAGTTTAGTCAGTTCCTACGAGCAGTACTTC. The complete variable domain, with remaining parts taken from reference TRBV28 and TRBJ2-7, reads DVKVTQSSRYLVKRTGEKVFLECVQDMDHENMFWYRQDPGLGLRLIYFSYDVKMKEKGDIPEGYSVSREKKERFSLILESASTNQTSMYLCASSLVSSYEQYFGPGTRLTVT.

This chain links TRBV30 with TRBJ2-7, with D possibly being TRBD1 (5 bases). The V end lost 4 bases, the J end lost 0 bases, and 10 bases lay between the germline ends. Germline V gene sequence: CDR1 GTSNPN, CDR2 SVGIG (reference sequence). CDR3 length: 13 amino acids. DNA of the CDR3: TGTGCCTGGAACCAGGACAACTCCTACGAGCAGTACTTC. It specifies CAWNQDNSYEQYF.

The genes are TRBV11-3 and TRBJ2-7, with a tentative D call TRBD2 (5 bases). From germline, CDR1 is SGHNT and CDR2 YENEEA. The CDR3 is 12 amino acids. V lost 4 bases, J lost 6 bases, and 10 bases lay in between. Written as DNA, the CDR3 is TGTGCCAGCAGCTACACCGCGGGCGAGCAGTACTTC. It is translated as CASSYTAGEQYF. Full variable domain (remainder filled in from reference TRBV11-3 and TRBJ2-7): EAGVVQSPRYKIIEKKQPVAFWCNPISGHNTLYWYLQNLGQGPELLIRYENEEAVDDSQLPKDRFSAERLKGVDSTLKIQPAELGDSAVYLCASSYTAGEQYFGPGTRLTVT.

The chain joins TRBV28 to TRBJ1-6, with 12 bases identical to TRBD1. V shed 8 bases, J shed 5 bases, and the junction held 4 bases outside the gene matches. The CDR3 has 15 residues. Germline V gene lookup returns CDR1 MDHEN and CDR2 SYDVKM. The CDR3 DNA sequence: TGTGCCAGCGGGGGACAGGGGGCGGATAATTCACCCCTCCACTTT. Translation gives CASGGQGADNSPLHF. The full variable domain, completed using reference TRBV28 and TRBJ1-6, is DVKVTQSSRYLVKRTGEKVFLECVQDMDHENMFWYRQDPGLGLRLIYFSYDVKMKEKGDIPEGYSVSREKKERFSLILESASTNQTSMYLCASGGQGADNSPLHFGNGTRLTVT.

This chain links TRBV3-1 (or the pseudogene TRBV3-2) with TRBJ2-7; 7 bases align to TRBD1. Germline V gives CDR1 LGHDT, CDR2 YNNKEL (reference sequence). V was clipped by 2 bases and J by 0 bases; unmatched bases: 10. The CDR3 runs 17 residues. The CDR3 is CASSQPRTGKSSYEQYF. CDR3 DNA sequence: TGTGCCAGCAGCCAACCTAGGACAGGCAAGAGCTCCTACGAGCAGTACTTC.

This clone has a single count. The V gene is TRBV18, the J gene TRBJ1-2, with TRBD1 identical over 8 bases. Germline CDR1 KGHSH, CDR2 LQKENI. Losses at the gene ends were 6 bases for V and 6 bases for J; bases not matched to a gene: 9. The CDR3 consists of 14 residues. DNA of the CDR3: TGTGCCAGCTCTCCTTCAGGGGGCGCGGATGGCTACACCTTC. Residues: CASSPSGGADGYTF.

This clone occurred once. This chain connects TRBV11-2 to TRBJ2-5, with 14 bases that match TRBD2. The CDR3 runs 15 residues. Per the germline V gene, CDR1 is SGHAT and CDR2 is FQNNGV. The trim removed 4 bases at V and 2 bases at J, leaving 0 bases unmatched. CDR3: CASSWTSGRQETQYF. CDR3 coding DNA: TGTGCCAGCAGCTGGACTAGCGGGAGGCAAGAGACCCAGTACTTC.

The rearrangement links TRBV6-1 to TRBJ1-2; D unresolved. Germline-derived CDR1 and CDR2 are MNHNS and SASEGT. This CDR3 is built from 15 residues. V was shortened by 0 bases and J by 7 bases, with 15 bases between the two germline ends. The CDR3 sequence is CASSEAYSKPSGYTF. In nucleotides, the CDR3 is TGTGCCAGCAGTGAAGCGTACAGTAAACCAAGTGGCTACACCTTC.

V gene TRBV6-1 combines with J gene TRBJ1-2; no definite D call. Trimming shortened V by 1 base and J by 1 base, and 10 bases separated the two germline ends. CDR1 and CDR2 (germline): MNHNS, SASEGT. The CDR3 extends over 15 amino acids. In nucleotides, the CDR3 is TGTGCCAGCAGTGAAGTCCCCAAAATTAACTATGGCTACACCTTC. This encodes CASSEVPKINYGYTF.